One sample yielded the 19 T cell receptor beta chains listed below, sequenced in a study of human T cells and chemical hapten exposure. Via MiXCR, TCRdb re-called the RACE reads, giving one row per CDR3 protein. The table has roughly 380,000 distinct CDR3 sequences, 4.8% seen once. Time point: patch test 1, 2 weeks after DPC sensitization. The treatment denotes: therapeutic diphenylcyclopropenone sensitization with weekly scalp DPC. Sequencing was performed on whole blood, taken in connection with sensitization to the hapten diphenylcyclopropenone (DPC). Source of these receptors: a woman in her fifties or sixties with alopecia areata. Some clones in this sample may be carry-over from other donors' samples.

CDR3 bases: TGTGCCAGCAGGCTGATAGAGAACACTGAAGCTTTCTTT. This translates into CASRLIENTEAFF. V and J are TRBV6-5 and TRBJ1-1; D gene uncertain. The V end lost 6 bases, the J end lost 1 base, and 9 bases lay between the germline ends. The germline V gene encodes CDR1 MNHEY and CDR2 SVGAGI. The CDR3 sequence is 13 residues long.

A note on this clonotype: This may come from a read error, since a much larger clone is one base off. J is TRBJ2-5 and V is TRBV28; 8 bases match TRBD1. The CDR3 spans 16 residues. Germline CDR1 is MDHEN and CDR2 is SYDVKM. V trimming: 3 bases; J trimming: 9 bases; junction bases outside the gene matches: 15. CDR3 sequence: CASSFIPGGLEEAQYF. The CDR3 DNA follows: TGTGCCAGCAGTTTCATCCCAGGGGGCTTGGAGGAGGCCCAGTACTTC. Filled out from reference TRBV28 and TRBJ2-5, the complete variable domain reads DVKVTQSSRYLVKRTGEKVFLECVQDMDHENMFWYRQDPGLGLRLIYFSYDVKMKEKGDIPEGYSVSREKKERFSLILESASTNQTSMYLCASSFIPGGLEEAQYFGPGTRLLVL.

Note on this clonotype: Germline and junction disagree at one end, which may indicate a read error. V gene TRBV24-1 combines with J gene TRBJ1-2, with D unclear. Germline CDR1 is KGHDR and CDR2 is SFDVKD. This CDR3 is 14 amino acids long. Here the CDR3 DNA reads TGTGCCTCCAGTGATTTGCTGCACGGGAGCGGCTACACCTTC. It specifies CASSDLLHGSGYTF.

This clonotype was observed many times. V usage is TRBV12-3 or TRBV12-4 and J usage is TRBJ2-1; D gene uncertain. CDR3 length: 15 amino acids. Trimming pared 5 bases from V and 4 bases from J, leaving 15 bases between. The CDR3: CASSPSRALYNEQFF. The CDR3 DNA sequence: TGTGCCAGCAGTCCCTCGCGAGCACTATACAATGAGCAGTTCTTC.

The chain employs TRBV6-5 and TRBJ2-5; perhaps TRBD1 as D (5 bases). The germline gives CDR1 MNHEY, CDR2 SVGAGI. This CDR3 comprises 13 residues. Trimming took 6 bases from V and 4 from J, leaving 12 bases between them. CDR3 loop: CASRDQGPETQYF. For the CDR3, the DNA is TGTGCCAGCAGAGACCAGGGCCCAGAGACCCAGTACTTC.

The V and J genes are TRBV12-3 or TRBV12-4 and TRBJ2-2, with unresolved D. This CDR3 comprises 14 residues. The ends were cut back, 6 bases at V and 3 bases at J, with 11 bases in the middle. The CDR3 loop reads CASSLDGYTGELFF. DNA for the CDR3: TGTGCCAGCAGCCTGGACGGTTACACCGGGGAGCTGTTTTTT.

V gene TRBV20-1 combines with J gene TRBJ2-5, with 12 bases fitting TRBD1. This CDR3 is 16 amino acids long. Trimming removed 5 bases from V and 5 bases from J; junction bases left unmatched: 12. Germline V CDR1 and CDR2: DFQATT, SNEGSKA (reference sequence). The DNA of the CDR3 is TGCAGTGCTGTTCACCCGGGACAGGGGGCGCCGGAGACCCAGTACTTC. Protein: CSAVHPGQGAPETQYF.

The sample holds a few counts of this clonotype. The chain's CDR3 is CASSRLTGGVGNTEAFF. The CDR3 DNA reads as TGTGCCAGCAGCCGCCTTACAGGGGGCGTGGGGAACACTGAAGCTTTCTTT. V gene TRBV7-8 combines with J gene TRBJ1-1; TRBD1 agrees at 9 bases. This CDR3 comprises 17 residues. After removal of 5 bases from V and 1 base from J, the junction contained 11 bases not matched to a gene. Per the germline V gene, CDR1 is SGHVS and CDR2 is FQNEAQ.

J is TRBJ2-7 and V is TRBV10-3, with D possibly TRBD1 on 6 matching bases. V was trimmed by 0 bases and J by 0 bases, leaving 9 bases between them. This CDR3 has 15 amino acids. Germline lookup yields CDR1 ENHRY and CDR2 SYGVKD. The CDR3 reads CAISESADSSYEQYF. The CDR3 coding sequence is TGTGCCATCAGTGAGTCAGCGGACAGCTCCTACGAGCAGTACTTC.

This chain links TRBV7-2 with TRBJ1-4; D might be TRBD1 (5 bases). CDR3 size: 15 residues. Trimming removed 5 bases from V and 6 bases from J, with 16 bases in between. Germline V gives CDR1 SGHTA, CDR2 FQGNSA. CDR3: CASSPAGVKDEKLFF. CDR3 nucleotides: TGTGCCAGCAGCCCAGCGGGGGTTAAAGATGAAAAACTGTTTTTT. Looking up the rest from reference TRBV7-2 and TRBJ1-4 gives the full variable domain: GAGVSQSPSNKVTEKGKDVELRCDPISGHTALYWYRQSLGQGLEFLIYFQGNSAPDKSGLPSDRFSAERTGGSVSTLTIQRTQQEDSAVYLCASSPAGVKDEKLFFGSGTQLSVL.

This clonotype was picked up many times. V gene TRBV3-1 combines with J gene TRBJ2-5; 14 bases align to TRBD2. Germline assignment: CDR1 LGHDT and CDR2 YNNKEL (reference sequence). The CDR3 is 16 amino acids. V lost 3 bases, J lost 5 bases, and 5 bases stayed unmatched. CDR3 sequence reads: CASSHPGLAGVETQYF. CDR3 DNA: TGTGCCAGCAGCCATCCGGGACTAGCGGGGGTTGAGACCCAGTACTTC.

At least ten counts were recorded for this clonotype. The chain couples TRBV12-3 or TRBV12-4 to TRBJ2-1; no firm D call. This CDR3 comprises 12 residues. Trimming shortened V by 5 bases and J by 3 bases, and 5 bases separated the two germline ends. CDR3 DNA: TGTGCCAGCAGTCCGATCTACAATGAGCAGTTCTTC. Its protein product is CASSPIYNEQFF.

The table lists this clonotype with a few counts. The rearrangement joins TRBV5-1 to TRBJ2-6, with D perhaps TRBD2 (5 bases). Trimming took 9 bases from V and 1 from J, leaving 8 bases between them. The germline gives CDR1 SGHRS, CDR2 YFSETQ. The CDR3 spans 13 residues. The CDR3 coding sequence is TGCGCCACCGGGGAGTCTGGGGCCAACGTCCTGACTTTC. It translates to CATGESGANVLTF.

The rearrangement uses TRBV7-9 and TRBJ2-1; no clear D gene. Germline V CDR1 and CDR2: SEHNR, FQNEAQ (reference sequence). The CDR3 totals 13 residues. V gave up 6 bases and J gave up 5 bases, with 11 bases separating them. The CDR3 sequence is CASRSQPHNEQFF. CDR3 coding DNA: TGTGCCAGCAGATCCCAACCGCACAATGAGCAGTTCTTC.

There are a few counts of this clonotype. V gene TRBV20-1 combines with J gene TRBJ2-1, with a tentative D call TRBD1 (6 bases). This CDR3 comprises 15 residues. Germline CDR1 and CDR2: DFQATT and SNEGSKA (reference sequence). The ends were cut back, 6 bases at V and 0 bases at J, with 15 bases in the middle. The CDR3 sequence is CSATRVGHSYNEQFF. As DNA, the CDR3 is TGCAGTGCAACGAGGGTGGGACACTCCTACAATGAGCAGTTCTTC.

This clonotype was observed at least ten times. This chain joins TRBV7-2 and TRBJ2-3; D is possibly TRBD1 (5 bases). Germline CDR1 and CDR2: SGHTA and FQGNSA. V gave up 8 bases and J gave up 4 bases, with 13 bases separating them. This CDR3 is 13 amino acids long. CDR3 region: CASGTQGADTQYF. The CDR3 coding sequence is TGTGCCAGCGGCACGCAGGGCGCAGATACGCAGTATTTT. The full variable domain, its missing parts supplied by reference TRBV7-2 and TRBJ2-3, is GAGVSQSPSNKVTEKGKDVELRCDPISGHTALYWYRQSLGQGLEFLIYFQGNSAPDKSGLPSDRFSAERTGGSVSTLTIQRTQQEDSAVYLCASGTQGADTQYFGPGTRLTVL.

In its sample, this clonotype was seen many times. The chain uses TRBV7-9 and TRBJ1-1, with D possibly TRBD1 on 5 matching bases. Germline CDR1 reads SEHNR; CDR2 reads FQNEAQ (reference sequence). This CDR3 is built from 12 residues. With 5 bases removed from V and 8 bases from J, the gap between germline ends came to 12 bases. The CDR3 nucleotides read TGTGCCAGCAGCGGTCGACAGAGGGAAGCTTTCTTT. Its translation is CASSGRQREAFF.

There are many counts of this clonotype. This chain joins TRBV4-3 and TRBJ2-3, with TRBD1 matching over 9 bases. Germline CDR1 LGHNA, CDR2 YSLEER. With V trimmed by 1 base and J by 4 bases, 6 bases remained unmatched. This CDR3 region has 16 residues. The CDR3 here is CASSQGLTGGADTQYF. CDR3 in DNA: TGCGCCAGCAGCCAAGGATTGACAGGGGGTGCAGATACGCAGTATTTT.

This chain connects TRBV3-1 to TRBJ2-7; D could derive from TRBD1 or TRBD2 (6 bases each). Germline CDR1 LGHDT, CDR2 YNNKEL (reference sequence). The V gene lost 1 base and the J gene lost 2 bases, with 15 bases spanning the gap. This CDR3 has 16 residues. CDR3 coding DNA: TGTGCCAGCAGCCAAGGGGGGGCGGGCCACACCTACGAGCAGTACTTC. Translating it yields CASSQGGAGHTYEQYF.